One and the same sample provided the 26 T cell receptor beta chains below, sequenced in a study of cytomegalovirus exposure and HLA in healthy donors. This PCR relied on a set of 60 Vbeta primers and 13 Jbeta primers. The repertoire was sequenced with immunoSEQ multiplex PCR; TCRdb's copy has only in-frame clones and lacks some. The table lists about 120,000 clones, less than 85% of them singletons. Sequencing was performed on PBMCs. The receptor source for this set is a man aged 25 to 40 in good health and CMV-seropositive.

The rearrangement joins TRBV4-1 to TRBJ1-5, with a possible D match to TRBD1 (6 bases). The V and J ends lost 5 bases and 3 bases respectively, with 14 bases between them. There are 15 residues in the CDR3. Germline-derived CDR1 and CDR2 are MGHRA and YSYEKL. DNA of the CDR3: TGCGCCAGCAGCTACTATCACAGGGACAATCAGCCCCAGCATTTT. This codes for CASSYYHRDNQPQHF.

This clone was seen a single time. The chain links TRBV28 to TRBJ1-1; maybe TRBD1 (5 bases). V lost 3 bases and J 3 bases, leaving 11 bases between the germline ends. Germline V gene sequence: CDR1 MDHEN, CDR2 SYDVKM. The CDR3 is 14 amino acids. CDR3 DNA sequence: TGTGCCAGCAGTTTCGTCAGGGATCACACTGAAGCTTTCTTT. Encoded protein: CASSFVRDHTEAFF.

The chain combines TRBV13 with TRBJ1-4, with D possibly being TRBD1 (6 bases). Per the germline V gene, CDR1 is PRHDT and CDR2 is FYEKMQ (reference sequence). V gave up 0 bases and J gave up 8 bases, with 13 bases separating them. The CDR3 sequence is 15 residues long. CDR3 amino acids: CASSLGTGGGEKLFF. DNA of the CDR3: TGTGCCAGCAGCTTAGGGACAGGTGGTGGGGAAAAACTGTTTTTT.

Here the CDR3 DNA reads TGTGCCAGCAGATCCGGGACAGGGGTCTACGAGCAGTACTTC. Translation: CASRSGTGVYEQYF. V gene TRBV7-2 combines with J gene TRBJ2-5, with 10 bases matching TRBD1. The assigned J gene may be wrong: the sequence end matches TRBJ2-7 better. CDR1 is SGHTA and CDR2 is FQGNSA in the germline V gene. The CDR3 covers 14 residues.

In regard to this clone: At one of its ends the junction is not consistent with the germline gene, which may arise from a read error. Other DNA sequences in the same sample also yield this CDR3. The chain uses TRBV29-1 and TRBJ2-1; 8 nucleotides agree with TRBD1. This CDR3 has 11 amino acids. The germline V gene has CDR1 SQVTM and CDR2 ANQGSEA. The CDR3 coding sequence is TGTAGCGGACAGGGCGCGAATGAGCAGTTCTTC. It yields the protein CSGQGANEQFF.

This clone turned up a few times. The chain employs TRBV4-1 and TRBJ2-7; tentatively, D is TRBD1 (6 bases). Per the germline V gene, CDR1 is MGHRA and CDR2 is YSYEKL. This CDR3 is 17 amino acids long. Trimming shortened V by 0 bases and J by 3 bases, and 18 bases separated the two germline ends. DNA of the CDR3: TGCGCCAGCAGCCAAGACGGGCAGGGGCAGGAAAACTACGAGCAGTACTTC. This codes for CASSQDGQGQENYEQYF.

This clone has only a few counts. This chain connects TRBV4-3 to TRBJ1-4, with D uncertain. The V and J ends lost 0 bases and 6 bases respectively, with 14 bases between them. The germline CDR1 and CDR2 sequences are LGHNA and YSLEER. The CDR3 has 16 amino acids. DNA of the CDR3: TGCGCCAGCAGCCAAGAAGAGGGCCCGCCTGATGAAAAACTGTTTTTT. Its protein product is CASSQEEGPPDEKLFF.

Here the CDR3 reads CASSLDGWARRYEQYF. CDR3 nucleotide sequence: TGTGCCAGCAGCTTAGATGGATGGGCGAGGAGGTACGAGCAGTACTTC. The chain uses TRBV11-2 and TRBJ2-7; D perhaps matches TRBD2 (5 bases). Germline loops: CDR1 SGHAT, CDR2 FQNNGV. The CDR3 loop spans 16 amino acids. V shed 0 bases and J shed 4 bases, with 16 bases lying between them.

The CDR3 coding sequence is TGCGCCAGCAGCATGGGACTCAGGGGGCGAACCTACGAGCAGTACTTC. This codes for CASSMGLRGRTYEQYF. This chain joins TRBV5-1 and TRBJ2-7, with 8 bases that match TRBD1. Germline CDR1 is SGHRS and CDR2 is YFSETQ. With 4 bases clipped from V and 2 bases from J, the junction kept 11 bases outside the gene matches. This CDR3 is built from 16 residues.

This chain links TRBV27 with TRBJ2-6, with 9 bases matching TRBD2. The germline CDR1 and CDR2 sequences are MNHEY and SMNVEV (reference sequence). The trim removed 3 bases at V and 0 bases at J, leaving 6 bases unmatched. The CDR3 totals 18 residues. CDR3 DNA sequence: TGTGCCAGCAGTTTGGCAGCGGGGGGAACCTCTGGGGCCAACGTCCTGACTTTC. It translates to CASSLAAGGTSGANVLTF.

The rearrangement uses TRBV19 and TRBJ2-7; D is unclear. Germline V gene sequence: CDR1 LNHDA, CDR2 SQIVND (reference sequence). The CDR3 is made up of 14 amino acids. Trimming took 6 bases from V and 6 from J, leaving 18 bases between them. This chain's CDR3 is CASSPAGGIFEQYF. CDR3 coding DNA: TGTGCCAGTAGCCCCGCAGGTGGTATTTTCGAGCAGTACTTC.

This sequence joins TRBV6-5 and TRBJ1-6; 11 bases line up with TRBD1. The CDR3 spans 15 residues. Germline assignment: CDR1 MNHEY and CDR2 SVGAGI. Losses at the gene ends were 5 bases for V and 6 bases for J; bases not matched to a gene: 3. DNA for the CDR3: TGTGCCAGCAGTGGACAGGGGGCTAGTAATTCACCCCTCCACTTT. This gives the protein CASSGQGASNSPLHF.

V is TRBV30 and J is TRBJ1-4; tentative D call: TRBD1 (5 bases). Trimming pared 0 bases from V and 1 base from J, leaving 12 bases between. The CDR3 covers 16 residues. Germline V lookup: CDR1 GTSNPN, CDR2 SVGIG (reference sequence). CDR3 DNA: TGTGCCTGGAGTGTAAGCCGGACAAGAACTAATGAAAAACTGTTTTTT. As protein: CAWSVSRTRTNEKLFF.

J is TRBJ1-5 and V is TRBV29-1; 10 bases match TRBD1. The V and J ends lost 7 bases and 6 bases, in that order; junction bases with no gene match: 3. The CDR3 is 12 residues long. The germline CDR1 and CDR2 sequences are SQVTM and ANQGSEA. The chain's CDR3 is CSAGQGVQPQHF. In DNA, the CDR3 is TGCAGCGCCGGACAGGGGGTTCAGCCCCAGCATTTT.

The V and J genes are TRBV7-2 and TRBJ2-3; 8 bases map to TRBD2. Looked up from germline, CDR1 is SGHTA and CDR2 is FQGNSA. The CDR3 spans 18 residues. V trimming: 0 bases; J trimming: 4 bases; junction bases outside the gene matches: 12. CDR3 residues: CASSLAGWGGGTSDTQYF. CDR3 bases: TGTGCCAGCAGCTTAGCGGGCTGGGGCGGGGGGACCTCAGATACGCAGTATTTT.

The rearrangement joins TRBV6-1 to TRBJ1-2; D is undetermined. The CDR3 is made up of 12 amino acids. V lost 7 bases and J 4 bases, leaving 10 bases between the germline ends. From germline, CDR1 is MNHNS and CDR2 SASEGT. For the CDR3, the DNA is TGTGCCAGCAAACCGGGAACCTATGGCTACACCTTC. Encoded protein: CASKPGTYGYTF.

This clone has more than one count but fewer than ten. The chain recombines TRBV6-5 with TRBJ2-7; D call uncertain. The CDR3 sequence is 15 residues long. Deletions cut 0 bases from V and 0 bases from J, with 9 bases between. Germline-derived CDR1 and CDR2 are MNHEY and SVGAGI. This CDR3 reads CASSYSIDGSYEQYF. The CDR3 DNA is TGTGCCAGCAGTTACTCGATAGATGGCTCCTACGAGCAGTACTTC.

J is TRBJ2-7 and V is TRBV27, with D perhaps matching TRBD1 (6 bases). This CDR3 is built from 13 residues. Germline loops: CDR1 MNHEY, CDR2 SMNVEV (reference sequence). Trimming took 4 bases from V and 2 from J, leaving 9 bases between them. In DNA form, the CDR3 reads TGTGCCAGCAGTTACAGGGATACCTACGAGCAGTACTTC. This gives the protein CASSYRDTYEQYF.

The V and J genes are TRBV5-4 and TRBJ2-1, with unresolved D. The length of the CDR3 is 13 residues. CDR1 and CDR2 (germline): SGHNT, YYREEE (reference sequence). Deletions cut 0 bases from V and 4 bases from J, with 5 bases between. CDR3 sequence (DNA): TGTGCCAGCAGCTTGGACTTGTACAATGAGCAGTTCTTC. Its translation is CASSLDLYNEQFF. The complete variable domain, with remaining parts taken from reference TRBV5-4 and TRBJ2-1, reads ETGVTQSPTHLIKTRGQQVTLRCSSQSGHNTVSWYQQALGQGPQFIFQYYREEENGRGNFPPRFSGLQFPNYSSELNVNALELDDSALYLCASSLDLYNEQFFGPGTRLTVL.

The chain recombines TRBV4-1 with TRBJ1-5, with D perhaps matching TRBD1 (5 bases). V lost 5 bases and J 1 base, leaving 12 bases between the germline ends. There are 15 residues in the CDR3. Germline V CDR1 and CDR2: MGHRA, YSYEKL. The CDR3 loop reads CASSAWGGSNQPQHF. CDR3 DNA sequence: TGCGCCAGCAGCGCCTGGGGGGGAAGCAATCAGCCCCAGCATTTT.

The chain combines TRBV9 with TRBJ1-6; 7 bases are a match to TRBD1. V lost 3 bases and J lost 8; bases outside the gene matches: 5. This CDR3 comprises 14 residues. CDR1 and CDR2 from the germline V gene are SGDLS and YYNGEE. CDR3 DNA: TGTGCCAGCAGCGGTGGGGGACAGTATTCACCCCTCCACTTT. Its translation is CASSGGGQYSPLHF.

In this sample, this clone turned up a few times. V gene TRBV7-2 combines with J gene TRBJ2-5; D is perhaps TRBD2 (5 bases). The germline V and J ends were trimmed by 0 bases and 4 bases, with 9 bases remaining between them. Germline lookup yields CDR1 SGHTA and CDR2 FQGNSA. This CDR3 contains 14 residues. Written as DNA, the CDR3 is TGTGCCAGCAGCTTAGCGCGAGGGCTAGAGACCCAGTACTTC. It translates to CASSLARGLETQYF.

V and J are TRBV28 and TRBJ1-6; TRBD1 agrees at 8 bases. Germline assignment: CDR1 MDHEN and CDR2 SYDVKM. CDR3 length equals 15 residues. After removal of 6 bases from V and 9 bases from J, the junction contained 10 bases not matched to a gene. The CDR3 protein is CASSLGDRPISPLHF. The CDR3 DNA sequence: TGTGCCAGCAGCCTAGGGGACAGGCCTATTTCACCCCTCCACTTT.

This chain joins TRBV6-5 and TRBJ2-1; a possible D gene is TRBD2 (6 bases). V lost 2 bases to trimming and J lost 1 base, with 9 bases between them. CDR1 is MNHEY, CDR2 SVGAGI, per germline. The CDR3 sequence is 15 residues long. This chain's CDR3 is CASSYREVSYNEQFF. The CDR3 DNA reads TGTGCCAGCAGTTACAGGGAGGTTTCCTACAATGAGCAGTTCTTC.

The chain joins TRBV29-1 to TRBJ2-6; unclear D gene. V lost 6 bases, J lost 1 base, and 4 bases lay in between. This CDR3 is 12 amino acids long. CDR1 is SQVTM, CDR2 ANQGSEA, per germline. The CDR3 region is CSVGSGANVLTF. Written as DNA, the CDR3 is TGCAGCGTCGGTTCTGGGGCCAACGTCCTGACTTTC. Complete variable domain (other parts from reference TRBV29-1 and TRBJ2-6): SAVISQKPSRDICQRGTSLTIQCQVDSQVTMMFWYRQQPGQSLTLIATANQGSEATYESGFVIDKFPISRPNLTFSTLTVSNMSPEDSSIYLCSVGSGANVLTFGAGSRLTVL.

The chain is built from TRBV29-1 and TRBJ1-2; 8 bases line up with TRBD1. Germline assignment: CDR1 SQVTM and CDR2 ANQGSEA. The CDR3 totals 13 residues. The trim removed 4 bases at V and 4 bases at J, leaving 5 bases unmatched. The CDR3 spells CSVVPGGLYGYTF. The CDR3 nucleotides read TGCAGCGTTGTCCCAGGGGGCCTCTATGGCTACACCTTC.